This T cell receptor (beta chain) was captured by sequencing in a study (dated by TCRdb to the mid-2010s). About the full investigation: The study tested whether tumor-infiltrating Tregs in breast cancer are recruited from blood Tregs or converted in situ from other CD4+ T cell subsets.

Full-length TCR variable regions were amplified by 5' RACE PCR with constant-region reverse primers, followed by semi-nested PCR with Nested Universal Primer A. The ReliaPrep RNA Cell Miniprep System was used to extract total RNA, which was then reverse transcribed into 5'RACE-ready cDNA with the SMARTer RACE 5'/3' Kit. Full-length TCR alpha and beta libraries were barcoded with multiplex adaptors and sequenced on an Illumina MiSeq. Concerning the study's data processing: For each of nine subset-tissue groups, sequencing data from the five patients were combined, and the groups were compared by unsupervised clustering of TCR gene usage. The Morisita-Horn index was used to calculate repertoire similarity, with shared sequences weighted by how much each contributed to each repertoire. TCRdb passed the public sequencing reads through fastp at Q25 and MiXCR, retaining productive beta sequences. Entries are consolidated by CDR3 protein sequence, retaining the most common genes and DNA. The V and J calls come from TCRdb's annotation, not from the publication. Recorded for this sample are 10,000 to 13,000 distinct CDR3 sequences; 15% to 20% of them occurred a single time. Of the sample, less than 5% is held by the ten largest clones.

On this clonotype: Its antigen has not been determined. A read error may be the cause here, since a much bigger clone is one base away.

Tregs were isolated as CD4+CD25+CD127-/low cells. Tregs, naive and memory CD4+ T cells from tumor, blood and ipsilateral draining lymph nodes of a few breast cancer patients underwent full-length TCR alpha and beta sequencing. Tumor tissue and lymph nodes from ipsilateral axillary dissection were perfused with PBS, minced and digested with collagenase I and hyaluronidase. Ficoll density gradient centrifugation was used to isolate mononuclear cells from either lymph nodes or roughly 46 ml of peripheral blood. A purity exceeding 90% was confirmed by FACS for the sorted cell populations. General findings and caveats noted by the study authors: Validation in the larger cohort was restricted to a single TCR beta V-J rearrangement rather than whole repertoires. The greatest overlap of tumor-infiltrating Treg TCR alpha and beta sequences was observed with tumor naive CD4+ T cells, followed by blood naive CD4+ T cells. In terms of TCR gene usage, tumor memory CD4+ T cells clustered together with blood and lymph node memory CD4+ cells, as well as with lymph node naive CD4+ cells.

From the germline V gene, CDR1 is MGHRA and CDR2 is YSYEKL. The cysteine opens and the phenylalanine closes a CDR3 of 13 amino acids. CDR3 DNA only is kept here, 39 bases in frame from base 1. The sequencing input was Tregs sorted from a lymph node. The TCR was taken from a female donor with breast cancer. The sequence links TRBV4-1 to TRBJ2-2; the D gene lacks a confident call. The CDR3 has the sequence CASGQVRAGELFF. The DNA reads TGCGCCAGCGGCCAAGTAAGAGCCGGGGAGCTGTTTTTT.